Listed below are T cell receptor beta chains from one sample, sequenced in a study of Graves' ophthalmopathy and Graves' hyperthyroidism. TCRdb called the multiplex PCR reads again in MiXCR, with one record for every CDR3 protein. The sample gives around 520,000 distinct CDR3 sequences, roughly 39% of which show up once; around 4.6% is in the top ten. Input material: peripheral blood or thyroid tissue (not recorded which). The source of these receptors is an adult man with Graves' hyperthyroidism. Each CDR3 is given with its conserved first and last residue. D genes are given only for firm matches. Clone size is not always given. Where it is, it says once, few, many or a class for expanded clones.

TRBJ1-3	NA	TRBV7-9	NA	TGTGCCAACAGCCTAACAGGTTCCCCTGGAAACACCATATATTTT	CANSLTGSPGNTIYF
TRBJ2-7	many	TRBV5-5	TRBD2	TGTGCCAGCAGCTCGGGACTAGCGGGCCCCTACGAGCAGTACTTC	CASSSGLAGPYEQYF
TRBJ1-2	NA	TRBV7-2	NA	TGTGCCAGCAGCTTAACGAGGGGCGACTATGGCTACACCTTC	CASSLTRGDYGYTF
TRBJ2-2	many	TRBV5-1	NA	TGCGCCAGCAGCTTTCGTACCACCGGGGAGCTGTTTTTT	CASSFRTTGELFF
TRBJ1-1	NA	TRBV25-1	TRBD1	TGTGCCAGCAGTGCGGATGACAGGGTGGCAATGAACACTGAAGCTTTCTTT	CASSADDRVAMNTEAFF
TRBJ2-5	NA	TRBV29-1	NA	TGCAGCAGGACAGCGGGGGAGACCCAGTACTTC	CSRTAGETQYF
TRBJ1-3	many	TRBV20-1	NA	TGCAGTGCTAGGGCCCCGCGAGGTTCGGAGGGAAACACCATATATTTT	CSARAPRGSEGNTIYF
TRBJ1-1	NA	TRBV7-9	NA	TGTGCCAGCAGCTTTGGGCAGGTGGGGCCGAACACTGAAGCTTTCTTT	CASSFGQVGPNTEAFF
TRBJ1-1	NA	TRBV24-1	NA	TGTGCCACCAGTGGGGGAGGGGCAGCGGACACTGAAGCTTTCTTT	CATSGGGAADTEAFF
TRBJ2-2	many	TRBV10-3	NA	TGTGCCAGCAGCGCGGGGCCGAACACCGGGGAGCTGTTTTTT	CASSAGPNTGELFF
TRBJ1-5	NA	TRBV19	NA	TGTGCCAGTAGTATGGACCGCAATAGCAATCAGCCCCAGCATTTT	CASSMDRNSNQPQHF
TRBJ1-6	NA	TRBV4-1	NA	TGCGCCAGCAGCCAAGATCTGGTGATGGCGAGCTCCTATAATTCACCCCTCCACTTT	CASSQDLVMASSYNSPLHF
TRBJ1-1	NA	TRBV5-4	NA	TGTGCCAGCAGCTTGGCCTGGAGGGGGAAGAACACTGAAGCTTTCTTT	CASSLAWRGKNTEAFF
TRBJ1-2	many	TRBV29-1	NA	TGCAGCGTTGAAGACGTGGGCCAGGGAATTAGTGGCTACACCTTC	CSVEDVGQGISGYTF
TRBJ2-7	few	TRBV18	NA	TGTGCCAGCTCACCGCGGACGACAGCCGAGCAGTACTTC	CASSPRTTAEQYF
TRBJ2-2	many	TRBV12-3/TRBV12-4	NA	TGTGCCAGCAGTTTCATCGAGACAGGGAACACCGGGGAGCTGTTTTTT	CASSFIETGNTGELFF
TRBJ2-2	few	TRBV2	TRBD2	TGTGCCAGCAGCTTTAGCGGGAGGGTTAACACCGGGGAGCTGTTTTTT	CASSFSGRVNTGELFF
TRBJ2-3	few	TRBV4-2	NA	TGTGCCAGCAGCCAAGAGGAGGGATATACGCAGTATTTT	CASSQEEGYTQYF
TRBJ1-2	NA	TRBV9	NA	TGTGCCAGCAGCTTGACTAGCGGGGGAAAAGCTAACTATGGCTACACCTTC	CASSLTSGGKANYGYTF
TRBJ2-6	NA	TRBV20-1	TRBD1	TGCAGTGCTAGAGGAGGGACAGGGGGCTCTGGGGCCAACGTCCTGACTTTC	CSARGGTGGSGANVLTF
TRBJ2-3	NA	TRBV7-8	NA	TGTGCCAGCAGCTCGGGACGCGACTATCCTAATACGCAGTATTTT	CASSSGRDYPNTQYF
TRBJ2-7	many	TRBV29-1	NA	TGCAGCGTTTGGACGGGAACCCGCGAGCAGTACTTC	CSVWTGTREQYF
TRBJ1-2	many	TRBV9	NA	TGTGCCAGCAGCGTAGATGGCAGCTATGGCTACACCTTC	CASSVDGSYGYTF
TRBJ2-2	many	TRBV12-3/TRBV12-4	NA	TGTGCCAGCAGTTCCCCTCCGGAGGGACAGCCGTATACTGGGGAGCTGTTTTTT	CASSSPPEGQPYTGELFF
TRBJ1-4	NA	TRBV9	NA	TGTGCCAGCAGCGTACAGGACTCTAATGAAAAACTGTTTTTT	CASSVQDSNEKLFF
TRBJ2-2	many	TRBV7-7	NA	TGTGCTAGCAGCAAATCCAGCCGTAACACCGGGGAGCTGTTTTTT	CASSKSSRNTGELFF
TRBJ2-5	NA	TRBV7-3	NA	TGTGCCAGCAGTCGTTTAGCGGTTTACCCGTACTTC	CASSRLAVYPYF
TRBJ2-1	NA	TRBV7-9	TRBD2	TGTGCCAGCAGCGAAACTAGCGGGAGACGCTCCTACAATGAGCAGTTCTTC	CASSETSGRRSYNEQFF
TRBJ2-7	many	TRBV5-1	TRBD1	TGCGCCAGCAGCTTGGGCCTTCCTGTTAGGACAGGCTTGTCCGAGCAGTACTTC	CASSLGLPVRTGLSEQYF
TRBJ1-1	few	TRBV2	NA	TGTGCCAGCGTTAACCCCCCTGAGGGGGGCACGGCTTTCTTT	CASVNPPEGGTAFF
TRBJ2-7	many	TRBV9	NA	TGTGCCAGCAGCGTAGGTTCTGGGGGCGCGAGGTACGAGCAGTACTTC	CASSVGSGGARYEQYF
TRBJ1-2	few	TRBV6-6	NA	TGTGCCAGCACCCCGGCAGGCAACTATGGCTACACCTTC	CASTPAGNYGYTF
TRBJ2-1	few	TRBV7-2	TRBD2	TGTGCCAGCAGCCGTCAGCGGGAGTTCCATGAGCAGTTCTTC	CASSRQREFHEQFF
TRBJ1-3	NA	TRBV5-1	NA	TGCGCCAGCAGCTTGGGAGGGGATGCTGGAAACACCATATATTTT	CASSLGGDAGNTIYF
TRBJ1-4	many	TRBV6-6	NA	TGTGCCAGCAGTTACGATCGCACAAGTAATGAAAAACTGTTTTTT	CASSYDRTSNEKLFF
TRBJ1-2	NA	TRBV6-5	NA	TGTGCCAGCAGTTTCACTCCGCTCCGGGGCCATACTAACTATGGCTACACCTTC	CASSFTPLRGHTNYGYTF
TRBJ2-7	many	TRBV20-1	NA	TGCAGTGCTAGGGCAGCCCGACGAGTTCTCGAACAGTACTTC	CSARAARRVLEQYF
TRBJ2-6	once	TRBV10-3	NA	TGTGCCATCAGCCAACAGGGAACTGAAGCTTTC	CAISQQGTEAF
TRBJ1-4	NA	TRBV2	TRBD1	TGTGCCAGCAGTACTAGCGGGACAGATAATGAAAAACTGTTTTTT	CASSTSGTDNEKLFF
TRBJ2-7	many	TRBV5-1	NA	TGCGCCAGCAGCTTGGGTCAGCTGACAGGGCAGTACTTC	CASSLGQLTGQYF
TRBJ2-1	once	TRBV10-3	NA	TGTGCCATCAGTGAGTCGCAGGGAAGCGGGCCCTTCCCCCACAATGAGCAGTTCTTC	CAISESQGSGPFPHNEQFF
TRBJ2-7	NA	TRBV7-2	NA	TGTGCCAGCAGCTCCCCAGGGTTCTCCTACGAGCAGTACTTC	CASSSPGFSYEQYF
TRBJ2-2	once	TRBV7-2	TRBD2	TGTGCCAGCAGCTTAGGGCGGGAGACCAACACCGGGGAGCTGTTTTTT	CASSLGRETNTGELFF
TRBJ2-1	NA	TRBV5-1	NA	TGCGCCAGCAGCCCCCTGCCCGGGGTGAATGAGCAGTTCTTC	CASSPLPGVNEQFF
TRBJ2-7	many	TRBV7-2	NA	TGTGCCAGCAGTCAACAGGGTGGCGAGCAGTACTTC	CASSQQGGEQYF
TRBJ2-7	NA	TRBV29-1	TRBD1	TGCAGCGCTAGGAACACAGGGGGCAGGCCCTACGAGCAGTACTTC	CSARNTGGRPYEQYF
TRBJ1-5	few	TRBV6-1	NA	TGTGCCAGCAGCGAGACACACGGAGCATGGACAATTCAGCCCCAGCATTTT	CASSETHGAWTIQPQHF
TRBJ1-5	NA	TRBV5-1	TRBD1	TGTGCCAGCAGCTTGTACGGGACAGGGGGACGCGAGCAGCCCCAGCATTTT	CASSLYGTGGREQPQHF
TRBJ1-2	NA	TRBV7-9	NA	TGTGCCAGCAGCTTAGGGAAGCAATATGGCTACACCTTC	CASSLGKQYGYTF
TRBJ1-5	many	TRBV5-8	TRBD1	TGTGCCAGCAGCTTACAGGGGGCTAACAATCAGCCCCAGCATTTT	CASSLQGANNQPQHF
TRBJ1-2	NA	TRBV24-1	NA	TGTGCCACCAGTGATTTCGGACAGGGCTACACCTTC	CATSDFGQGYTF
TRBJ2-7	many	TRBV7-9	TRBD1	TGTGCCAGCAGCTATGGACAGGGGGCTAACTACGAGCAGTACTTC	CASSYGQGANYEQYF
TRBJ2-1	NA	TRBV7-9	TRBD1	TGTGCCAGCAGCCCCCGGACGGGACAGGAGCAGTTCTTC	CASSPRTGQEQFF
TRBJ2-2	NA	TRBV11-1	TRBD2	TGTGCCTGGAGTTTTCGGACAGTTCCGGGACTAGCGGGAGAATGGAACACCGGGGAGCTGTTTTTT	CAWSFRTVPGLAGEWNTGELFF
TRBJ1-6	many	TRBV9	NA	TGTGCCAGCAGCGTAGGCGGGGGCTTCGATTCACCCCTCCACTTT	CASSVGGGFDSPLHF
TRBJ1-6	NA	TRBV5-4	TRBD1	TGTGCCAGCAGCCCCGGACAGGGGGTATTTAATTCACCCCTCCACTTT	CASSPGQGVFNSPLHF
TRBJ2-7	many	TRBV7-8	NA	TGTGCCAGCAGCTTCGGTACCCTCTACGAGCAGTACTTC	CASSFGTLYEQYF
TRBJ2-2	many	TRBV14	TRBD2	TGTGCCAGCATCTCAACACCCCGGACTAGCGATAGGGAGCTGTTTTTT	CASISTPRTSDRELFF
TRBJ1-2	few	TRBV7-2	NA	TGTGCCAGCAGCTTTGGGACCAGGACACAGTATGGCTACACCTTC	CASSFGTRTQYGYTF
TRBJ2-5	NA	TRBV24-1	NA	TGTGCCACCAGTGATTTTTCCGGTTCAGAGACCCAGTACTTC	CATSDFSGSETQYF